These 27 T cell receptor beta chains came from one sample sequenced in a study of PD-L1 blockade in urothelial cancer. TCRdb's table, derived via immunoSEQ multiplex PCR, lists solely in-frame clones and lacks some. The sample has tens of thousands of clones; over 80% are singletons. The time point denotes: pretreatment peripheral blood. Sequenced here: PBMCs, sampled around atezolizumab (anti-PD-L1) treatment. These receptors originate from a man between 60 and 70 years old with urothelial cancer.

The V and J genes are TRBV10-3 and TRBJ1-6; 7 positions agree with TRBD1. There are 16 residues in the CDR3. Germline CDR1 reads ENHRY; CDR2 reads SYGVKD. Trimming took 1 base from V and 7 from J; bases not matched to a gene: 7. The CDR3 bases are TGTGCCATCAGTGAGTTAGGACAGGTTGGCAATTCACCCCTCCACTTT. Translated: CAISELGQVGNSPLHF.

This clone was recorded only once. This chain connects TRBV6-5 to TRBJ2-3; D is perhaps TRBD1 (5 bases). Germline CDR1 MNHEY, CDR2 SVGAGI. V lost 0 bases to trimming and J lost 5 bases, with 12 bases between them. This CDR3 is 15 amino acids long. CDR3 nucleotide sequence: TGTGCCAGCAGTTACTCAGGCAGGGCAGTAGATACGCAGTATTTT. It specifies CASSYSGRAVDTQYF.

This sequence joins TRBV28 and TRBJ2-5; 7 bases fit TRBD2. Germline CDR1 MDHEN, CDR2 SYDVKM. The CDR3 has 15 amino acids. V gave up 5 bases and J gave up 5 bases; unmatched junction bases: 11. The CDR3 sequence is CASSVQEGRGETQYF. Written as DNA, the CDR3 is TGTGCCAGCAGTGTCCAAGAGGGGCGGGGGGAGACCCAGTACTTC.

In its sample, this clone was seen once. The chain uses TRBV5-1 and TRBJ1-1; D not certain. Trimming pared 0 bases from V and 2 bases from J, leaving 5 bases between. Germline CDR1 and CDR2: SGHRS and YFSETQ. The CDR3 runs to 13 residues. The CDR3 sequence is CASSLVTNTEAFF. The CDR3 coding sequence is TGCGCCAGCAGCTTGGTGACAAACACTGAAGCTTTCTTT.

For the CDR3, the DNA is TGTGCTAGTGGTTTGGTACCAGCGACGGGGACTGAAGCTTTCTTT. Residues: CASGLVPATGTEAFF. This chain links TRBV12-5 with TRBJ1-1; D not certain. Germline loops: CDR1 LGHNT, CDR2 FRNRAP. Trimming shortened V by 0 bases and J by 5 bases, and 13 bases separated the two germline ends. The CDR3 is 15 residues long.

V usage is TRBV28 and J usage is TRBJ1-2; no reliable D call. The germline CDR1 and CDR2 sequences are MDHEN and SYDVKM. Between the trimmed V and J ends, which lost 8 bases and 0 bases, there was a span of 10 bases. The CDR3 is made up of 13 amino acids. Here the CDR3 reads CASRVPTNYGYTF. CDR3 DNA sequence: TGTGCCAGCCGAGTCCCTACTAACTATGGCTACACCTTC.

This clone came up a few times. This chain connects TRBV19 to TRBJ2-5; 15 positions agree with TRBD2. From germline, CDR1 is LNHDA and CDR2 SQIVND (reference sequence). With V trimmed by 5 bases and J by 5 bases, 3 bases remained unmatched. This CDR3 comprises 15 residues. The CDR3 region has the DNA TGTGCCAGTAGTCCAGGGACTAGCGGGAGGGAGACCCAGTACTTC. Translating gives CASSPGTSGRETQYF.

J is TRBJ1-5 and V is TRBV27, with D possibly matching TRBD1 (5 bases). The CDR3 sequence is 15 residues long. Germline CDR1 reads MNHEY; CDR2 reads SMNVEV (reference sequence). V was pared by 2 bases and J by 0 bases, with 8 bases between. This CDR3 reads CASSLGAYSNQPQHF. The CDR3 region has the DNA TGTGCCAGCAGTTTAGGGGCATATAGCAATCAGCCCCAGCATTTT.

The V gene is TRBV6-5, the J gene TRBJ2-7; TRBD1 matches 7 bases. This CDR3 has 15 residues. The V gene end was trimmed by 5 bases and the J gene end by 2 bases; junction bases not matched to a gene: 9. Per the germline V gene, CDR1 is MNHEY and CDR2 is SVGAGI. In DNA form, the CDR3 reads TGTGCCAGCAGTGTTACGACAGGGCCGGCCTACGAGCAGTACTTC. Translating gives CASSVTTGPAYEQYF.

The chain has TRBV19 and TRBJ2-3; TRBD2 matches 9 bases. CDR3 length: 17 residues. Germline CDR1 reads LNHDA; CDR2 reads SQIVND (reference sequence). J was trimmed by 2 bases and V by 1 base; bases with no gene match: 7. The CDR3 nucleotides read TGTGCCAGTAGTATAGGGGCCAGCGGGAGGCACACAGATACGCAGTATTTT. Translation: CASSIGASGRHTDTQYF.

The V call is TRBV10-3, the J call TRBJ2-3, with 8 positions matching TRBD2. CDR3 length equals 16 residues. Germline V CDR1 and CDR2: ENHRY, SYGVKD. V lost 3 bases, J lost 0 bases, and 5 bases stayed unmatched. Here the CDR3 reads CAISDKRELSTDTQYF. For the CDR3, the DNA is TGTGCCATCAGTGACAAGCGGGAGTTGAGCACAGATACGCAGTATTTT.

This chain connects TRBV19 to TRBJ2-7; 11 positions match TRBD1. The CDR3 is made up of 15 amino acids. The V and J ends lost 5 bases and 6 bases, in that order; junction bases with no gene match: 9. The germline V gene encodes CDR1 LNHDA and CDR2 SQIVND (reference sequence). CDR3 coding DNA: TGTGCCAGTAGTGCCTCGGGACAGGGGGTGGCCGAGCAGTACTTC. Its translation: CASSASGQGVAEQYF. Filled out from reference TRBV19 and TRBJ2-7, the complete variable domain reads DGGITQSPKYLFRKEGQNVTLSCEQNLNHDAMYWYRQDPGQGLRLIYYSQIVNDFQKGDIAEGYSVSREKKESFPLTVTSAQKNPTAFYLCASSASGQGVAEQYFGPGTRLTVT.

The V call is TRBV5-1, the J call TRBJ2-2; the match to TRBD1 covers 7 bases. The CDR3 spans 16 residues. Germline V gives CDR1 SGHRS, CDR2 YFSETQ. V lost 4 bases, J lost 0 bases, and 6 bases stayed unmatched. The CDR3 nucleotides read TGCGCCAGCAGCCTACAGGGGAATACGAACACCGGGGAGCTGTTTTTT. Translation gives CASSLQGNTNTGELFF.

The V and J genes are TRBV19 and TRBJ2-1, with 8 nucleotides matching TRBD2. V lost 3 bases and J lost 4; bases outside the gene matches: 8. The V gene's germline CDR1 is LNHDA and CDR2 SQIVND (reference sequence). This CDR3 is built from 16 residues. DNA of the CDR3: TGTGCCAGTAGTATGTGGGGAGCGGGGGAATACAATGAGCAGTTCTTC. Translating it yields CASSMWGAGEYNEQFF.

The chain couples TRBV25-1 to TRBJ1-3; D is unresolved. From germline, CDR1 is MGHDK and CDR2 SYGVNS. This CDR3 has 13 residues. V was pared by 6 bases and J by 0 bases, with 6 bases between. Written as DNA, the CDR3 is TGTGCCAGCAGGTCAGGCTCTGGAAACACCATATATTTT. This encodes CASRSGSGNTIYF.

The chain uses TRBV19 and TRBJ1-6; 8 bases align to TRBD1. Trimming took 5 bases from V and 2 from J; bases not matched to a gene: 14. There are 19 residues in the CDR3. Germline assignment: CDR1 LNHDA and CDR2 SQIVND (reference sequence). The CDR3 loop reads CASSQGTGSSSAYNSPLHF. Written as DNA, the CDR3 is TGTGCCAGTAGTCAGGGGACAGGATCCTCCTCTGCCTATAATTCACCCCTCCACTTT.

J is TRBJ2-1 and V is TRBV7-2, with 7 bases fitting TRBD2. The ends lost 6 bases at V and 4 bases at J; junction bases unmatched: 12. CDR1 and CDR2 (germline): SGHTA, FQGNSA. The CDR3 extends over 16 amino acids. This CDR3 is CASRMMRDYTYNEQFF. Here the CDR3 DNA reads TGTGCCAGCAGGATGATGCGGGACTATACATACAATGAGCAGTTCTTC.

The chain links TRBV2 to TRBJ1-5, with 7 bases matching TRBD1. J lost 4 bases, V lost 2 bases, and 5 bases had no gene match. The CDR3 contains 15 residues. Germline values: CDR1 SNHLY, CDR2 FYNNEI. CDR3 protein: CASSELQGSNQPQHF. Written as DNA, the CDR3 is TGTGCCAGCAGTGAATTACAGGGGAGTAATCAGCCCCAGCATTTT.

J is TRBJ2-3 and V is TRBV18; 10 bases fit TRBD2. The trim removed 1 base at V and 6 bases at J, leaving 7 bases unmatched. From germline, CDR1 is KGHSH and CDR2 LQKENI. The CDR3 spans 16 residues. The DNA for the CDR3 is TGTGCCAGCTCACCACGCCCGGGACTAGCGTCTGATACGCAGTATTTT. Its translation is CASSPRPGLASDTQYF.

V gene TRBV7-2 combines with J gene TRBJ1-3; D ambiguous. V lost 5 bases and J 0 bases, leaving 8 bases between the germline ends. There are 14 residues in the CDR3. Per germline, CDR1 SGHTA and CDR2 FQGNSA. The CDR3 DNA sequence: TGTGCCAGCAGCCTGGGGAGCTCTGGAAACACCATATATTTT. Translating it yields CASSLGSSGNTIYF.

The CDR3 loop reads CASSRGGRNNEQFF. For the CDR3, the DNA is TGCGCCAGCAGCAGGGGGGGTCGGAACAATGAGCAGTTCTTC. The chain uses TRBV5-1 and TRBJ2-1, with D tentatively TRBD2 (7 bases). Deletions cut 4 bases from V and 5 bases from J, with 13 bases between. Germline-derived CDR1 and CDR2 are SGHRS and YFSETQ. This CDR3 is 14 amino acids long. Looking up the rest from reference TRBV5-1 and TRBJ2-1 gives the full variable domain: KAGVTQTPRYLIKTRGQQVTLSCSPISGHRSVSWYQQTPGQGLQFLFEYFSETQRNKGNFPGRFSGRQFSNSRSEMNVSTLELGDSALYLCASSRGGRNNEQFFGPGTRLTVL.

This clone was seen a single time. This sequence joins TRBV7-9 and TRBJ1-1; 8 bases map to TRBD1. Germline CDR1 and CDR2: SEHNR and FQNEAQ (reference sequence). CDR3 length equals 15 residues. The V segment lost 1 base and the J segment 1 base; nucleotides outside the gene matches: 2. The CDR3 DNA reads as TGTGCCAGCAGCTTAGGGGGACAGGAGAACACTGAAGCTTTCTTT. Protein sequence: CASSLGGQENTEAFF.

The chain recombines TRBV4-1 with TRBJ2-1, with D possibly TRBD1 on 7 matching bases. This CDR3 is 16 amino acids long. Trimming shortened V by 4 bases and J by 4 bases, and 17 bases separated the two germline ends. The germline gives CDR1 MGHRA, CDR2 YSYEKL. In nucleotides, the CDR3 is TGCGCCAGCAGCCGCACCCAGGGGGAGGCATACAATGAGCAGTTCTTC. It yields the protein CASSRTQGEAYNEQFF.

This sequence joins TRBV18 and TRBJ1-3; D is possibly TRBD1 (5 bases). V lost 2 bases, J lost 0 bases, and 11 bases lay in between. The CDR3 covers 16 residues. Germline V CDR1 and CDR2: KGHSH, LQKENI. CDR3 DNA: TGTGCCAGCTCACCAGGGAGGGGTAGCTCTGGAAACACCATATATTTT. This encodes CASSPGRGSSGNTIYF.

The rearrangement uses TRBV28 and TRBJ1-2, with D perhaps TRBD1 (6 bases). This CDR3 contains 15 residues. Germline CDR1 is MDHEN and CDR2 is SYDVKM. Trimming cost V 7 bases and J 4 bases, with 19 bases left between them. CDR3: CASTFGGAQGYGYTF. DNA of the CDR3: TGTGCCAGCACCTTTGGGGGGGCGCAAGGCTATGGCTACACCTTC.

In nucleotides, the CDR3 is TGCGCCAGCAGATCTACAGGGGGAGTAACCTACGAGCAGTACTTC. Translation: CASRSTGGVTYEQYF. The chain is built from TRBV10-2 and TRBJ2-7; 8 bases map to TRBD1. V lost 6 bases and J lost 2; bases outside the gene matches: 9. The CDR3 extends over 15 amino acids. CDR1 WSHSY and CDR2 SAAADI come from the germline V gene.

The V call is TRBV7-2, the J call TRBJ2-7; TRBD2 matches at 7 bases. The J segment lost 0 bases and the V segment lost 6 bases, leaving 20 bases of the junction unmatched. Germline lookup yields CDR1 SGHTA and CDR2 FQGNSA. This CDR3 has 19 residues. The CDR3 protein is CASSPSILPPGGFSYEQYF. The CDR3 nucleotides read TGTGCCAGCAGTCCATCGATTTTACCCCCGGGAGGTTTCTCCTACGAGCAGTACTTC.